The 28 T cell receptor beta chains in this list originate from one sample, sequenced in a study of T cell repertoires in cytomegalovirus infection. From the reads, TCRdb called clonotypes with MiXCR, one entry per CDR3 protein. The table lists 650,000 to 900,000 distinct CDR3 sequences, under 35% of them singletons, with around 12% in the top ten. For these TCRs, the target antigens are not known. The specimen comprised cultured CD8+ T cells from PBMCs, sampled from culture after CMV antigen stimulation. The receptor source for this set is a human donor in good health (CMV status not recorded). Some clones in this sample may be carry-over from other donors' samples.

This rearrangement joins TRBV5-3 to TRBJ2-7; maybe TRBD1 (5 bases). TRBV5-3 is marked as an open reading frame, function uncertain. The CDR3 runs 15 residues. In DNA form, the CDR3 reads TGTGCCAGCAGCTTCCTGCAAGGGGCCGGTTACGAGCAGTACGTC. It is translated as CASSFLQGAGYEQYV.

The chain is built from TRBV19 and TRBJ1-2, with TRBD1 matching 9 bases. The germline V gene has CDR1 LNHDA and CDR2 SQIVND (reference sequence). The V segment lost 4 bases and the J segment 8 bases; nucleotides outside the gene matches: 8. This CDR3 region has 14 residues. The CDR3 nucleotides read TGTGCCAGTAGTACTGTAGGACAGGGGAACGGCTACACCTTC. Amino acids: CASSTVGQGNGYTF.

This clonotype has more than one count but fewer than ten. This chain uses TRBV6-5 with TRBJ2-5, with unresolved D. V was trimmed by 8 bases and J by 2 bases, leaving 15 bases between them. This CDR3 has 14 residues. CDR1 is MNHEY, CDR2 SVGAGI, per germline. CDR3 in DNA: TGTGCCAGCGGGCAATGGGCAGAACAAGAGACCCAGTACTTC. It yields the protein CASGQWAEQETQYF.

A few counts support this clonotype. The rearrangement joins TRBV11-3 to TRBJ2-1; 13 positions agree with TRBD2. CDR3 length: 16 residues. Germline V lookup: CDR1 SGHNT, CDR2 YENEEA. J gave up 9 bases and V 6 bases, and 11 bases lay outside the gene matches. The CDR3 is CASSSETSGGAAEQFF. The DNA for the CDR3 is TGTGCCAGCAGTTCCGAAACTAGCGGGGGGGCAGCTGAGCAGTTCTTC.

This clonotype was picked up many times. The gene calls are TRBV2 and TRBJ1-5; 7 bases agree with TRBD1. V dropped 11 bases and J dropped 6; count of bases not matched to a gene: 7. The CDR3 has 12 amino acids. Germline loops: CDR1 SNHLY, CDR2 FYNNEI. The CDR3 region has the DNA TGTGCCGGAGGACAGGAGGTTCAGCCCCAGCATTTT. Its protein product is CAGGQEVQPQHF. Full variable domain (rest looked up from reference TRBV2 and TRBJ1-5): EPEVTQTPSHQVTQMGQEVILRCVPISNHLYFYWYRQILGQKVEFLVSFYNNEISEKSEIFDDQFSVERPDGSNFTLKIRSTKLEDSAMYFCAGGQEVQPQHFGDGTRLSIL.

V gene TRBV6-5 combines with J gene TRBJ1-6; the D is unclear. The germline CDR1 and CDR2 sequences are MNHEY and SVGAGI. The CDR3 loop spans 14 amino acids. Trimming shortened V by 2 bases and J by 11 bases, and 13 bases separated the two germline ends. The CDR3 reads CASSYGQAGTPLHF. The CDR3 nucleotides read TGTGCCAGCAGTTACGGGCAGGCTGGGACACCCCTCCACTTT.

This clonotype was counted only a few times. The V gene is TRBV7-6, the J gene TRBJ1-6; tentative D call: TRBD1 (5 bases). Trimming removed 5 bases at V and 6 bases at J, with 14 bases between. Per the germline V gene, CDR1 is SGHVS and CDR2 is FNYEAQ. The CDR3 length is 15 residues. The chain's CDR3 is CASSPMGDPNSPLHF. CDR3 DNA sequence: TGTGCCAGCAGCCCCATGGGGGATCCTAATTCACCCCTCCACTTT.

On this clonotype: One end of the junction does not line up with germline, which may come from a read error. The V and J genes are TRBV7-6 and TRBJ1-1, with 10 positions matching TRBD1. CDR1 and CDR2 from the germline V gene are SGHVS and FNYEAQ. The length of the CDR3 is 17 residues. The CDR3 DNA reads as TGTGCCAGCAGCTCCCACCCGGGACAGGGGAAAGGAAGTGAATCTTTCTTT. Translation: CASSSHPGQGKGSESFF. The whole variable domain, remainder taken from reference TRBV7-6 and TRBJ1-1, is GAGVSQSPRYKVTKRGQDVALRCDPISGHVSLYWYRQALGQGPEFLTYFNYEAQQDKSGLPNDRFSAERPEGSISTLTIQRTEQRDSAMYRCASSSHPGQGKGSESFFGQGTRLTVV.

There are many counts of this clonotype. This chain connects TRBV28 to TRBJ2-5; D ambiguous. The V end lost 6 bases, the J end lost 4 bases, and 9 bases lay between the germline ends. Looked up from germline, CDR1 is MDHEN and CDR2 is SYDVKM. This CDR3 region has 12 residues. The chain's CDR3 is CASRGPGETQYF. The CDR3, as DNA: TGTGCCAGCAGGGGTCCGGGAGAGACCCAGTACTTC.

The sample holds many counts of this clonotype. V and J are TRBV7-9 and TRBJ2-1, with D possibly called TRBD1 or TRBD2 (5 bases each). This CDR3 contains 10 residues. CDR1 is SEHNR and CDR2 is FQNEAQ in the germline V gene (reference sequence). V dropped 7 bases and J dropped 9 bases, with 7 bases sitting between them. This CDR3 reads CASKGPEQFF. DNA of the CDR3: TGTGCCAGCAAGGGACCTGAGCAGTTCTTC.

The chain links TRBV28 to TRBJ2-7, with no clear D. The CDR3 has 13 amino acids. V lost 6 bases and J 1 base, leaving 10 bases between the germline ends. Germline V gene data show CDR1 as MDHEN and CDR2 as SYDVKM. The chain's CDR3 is CASSSMGSYEQYV. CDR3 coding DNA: TGTGCCAGCAGCTCCATGGGGTCCTACGAGCAGTACGTC.

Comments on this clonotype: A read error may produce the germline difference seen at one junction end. CDR3 in amino acids: CTSSPDPASGELFF. The CDR3 DNA follows: TGCACCAGCAGCCCCGACCCCGCTAGCGGGGAGCTGTTTTTT. The chain has TRBV4-1 and TRBJ2-2; D uncertain. The CDR3 spans 14 residues. Looked up from germline, CDR1 is MGHRA and CDR2 is YSYEKL.

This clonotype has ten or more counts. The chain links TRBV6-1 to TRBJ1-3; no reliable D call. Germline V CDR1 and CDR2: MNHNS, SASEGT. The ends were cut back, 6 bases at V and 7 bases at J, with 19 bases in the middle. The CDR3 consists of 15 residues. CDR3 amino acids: CASSPQNHFVNTIYF. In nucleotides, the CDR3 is TGTGCCAGCAGCCCCCAAAACCACTTCGTCAACACCATATATTTT.

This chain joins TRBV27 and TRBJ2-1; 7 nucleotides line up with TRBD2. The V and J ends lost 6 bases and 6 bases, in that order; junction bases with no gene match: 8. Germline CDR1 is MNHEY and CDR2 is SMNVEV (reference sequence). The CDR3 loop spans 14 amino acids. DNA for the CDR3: TGTGCCAGCAGCTCCGGGGGAGGGCGCAATGAGCAGTTCTTC. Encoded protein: CASSSGGGRNEQFF.

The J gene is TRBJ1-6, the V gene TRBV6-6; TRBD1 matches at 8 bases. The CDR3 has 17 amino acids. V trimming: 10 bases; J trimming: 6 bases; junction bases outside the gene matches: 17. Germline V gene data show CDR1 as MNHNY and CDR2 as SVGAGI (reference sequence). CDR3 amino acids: CATSGQGSEFTNSPLHF. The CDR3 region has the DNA TGTGCCACCTCCGGACAGGGCAGTGAGTTCACTAATTCACCCCTCCACTTT.

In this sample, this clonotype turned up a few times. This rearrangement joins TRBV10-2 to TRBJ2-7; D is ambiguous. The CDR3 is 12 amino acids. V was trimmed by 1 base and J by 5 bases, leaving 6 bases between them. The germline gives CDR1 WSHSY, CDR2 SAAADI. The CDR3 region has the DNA TGCGCCAGCAGTGAGTGGGCGGACGAGCAGTACTTC. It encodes CASSEWADEQYF.

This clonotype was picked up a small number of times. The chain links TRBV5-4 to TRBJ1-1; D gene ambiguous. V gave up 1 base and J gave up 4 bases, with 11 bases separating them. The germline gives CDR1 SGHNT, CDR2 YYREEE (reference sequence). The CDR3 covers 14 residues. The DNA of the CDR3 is TGTGCCAGCAGCTTGTTCCTTACGGGCACTGAAGCTTTCTTT. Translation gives CASSLFLTGTEAFF. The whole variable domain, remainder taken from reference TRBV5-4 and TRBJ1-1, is ETGVTQSPTHLIKTRGQQVTLRCSSQSGHNTVSWYQQALGQGPQFIFQYYREEENGRGNFPPRFSGLQFPNYSSELNVNALELDDSALYLCASSLFLTGTEAFFGQGTRLTVV.

CDR3 residues: CASEWRGEAFF. CDR3 nucleotides: TGTGCCAGCGAATGGCGCGGGGAAGCTTTCTTT. The chain has TRBV2 and TRBJ1-1; the D is unclear. The CDR3 is 11 residues long. V lost 8 bases, J lost 8 bases, and 12 bases lay in between. Looked up from germline, CDR1 is SNHLY and CDR2 is FYNNEI.

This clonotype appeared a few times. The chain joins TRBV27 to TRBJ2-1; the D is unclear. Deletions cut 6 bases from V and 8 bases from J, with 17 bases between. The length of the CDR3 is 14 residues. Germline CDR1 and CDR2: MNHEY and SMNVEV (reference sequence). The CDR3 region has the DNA TGTGCCAGCAGACGACATCCGGTTGGGGATGAGCAGTTCTTC. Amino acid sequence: CASRRHPVGDEQFF.

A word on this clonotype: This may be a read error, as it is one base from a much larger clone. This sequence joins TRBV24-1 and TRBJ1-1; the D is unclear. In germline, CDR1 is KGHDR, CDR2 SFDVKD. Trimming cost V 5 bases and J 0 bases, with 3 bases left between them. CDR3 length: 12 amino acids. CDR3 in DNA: TGTGCCACCAGTGGACTGAACACTGAAGCTTTCTTT. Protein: CATSGLNTEAFF.

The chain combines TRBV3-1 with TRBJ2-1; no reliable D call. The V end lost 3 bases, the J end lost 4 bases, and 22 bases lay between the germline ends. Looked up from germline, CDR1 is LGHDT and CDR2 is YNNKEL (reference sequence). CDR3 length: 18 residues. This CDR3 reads CASSHVIGADYLYNEQFF. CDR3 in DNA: TGTGCCAGCAGCCACGTTATAGGAGCCGATTACTTATACAATGAGCAGTTCTTC.

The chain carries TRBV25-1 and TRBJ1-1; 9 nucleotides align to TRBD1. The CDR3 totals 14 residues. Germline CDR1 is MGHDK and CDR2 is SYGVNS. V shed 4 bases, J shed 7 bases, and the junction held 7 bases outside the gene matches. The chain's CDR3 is CASSGTGDFSEAFF. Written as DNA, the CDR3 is TGTGCCAGCAGTGGGACAGGGGATTTCAGTGAAGCTTTCTTT.

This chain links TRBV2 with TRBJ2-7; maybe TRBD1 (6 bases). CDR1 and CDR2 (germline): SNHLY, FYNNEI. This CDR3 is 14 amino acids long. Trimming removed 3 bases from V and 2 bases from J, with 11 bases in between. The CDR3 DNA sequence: TGTGCCAGCAGTGAGATAGGGACACCCTACGAGCAGTACGTC. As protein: CASSEIGTPYEQYV.

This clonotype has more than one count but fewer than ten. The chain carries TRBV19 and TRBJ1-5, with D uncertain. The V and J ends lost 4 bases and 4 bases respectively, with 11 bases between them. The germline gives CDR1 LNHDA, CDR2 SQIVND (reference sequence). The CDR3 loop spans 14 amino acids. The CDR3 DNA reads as TGTGCCAGTAGTACTGGTTCGAAAAATCAGCCCCAGCATTTT. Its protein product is CASSTGSKNQPQHF.

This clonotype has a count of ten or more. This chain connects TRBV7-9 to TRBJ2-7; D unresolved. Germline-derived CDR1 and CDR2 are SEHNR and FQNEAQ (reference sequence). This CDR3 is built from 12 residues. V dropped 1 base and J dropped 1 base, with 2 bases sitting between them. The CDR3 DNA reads TGTGCCAGCAGCTTAGGGTCCTACGAGCAGTACGTC. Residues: CASSLGSYEQYV.

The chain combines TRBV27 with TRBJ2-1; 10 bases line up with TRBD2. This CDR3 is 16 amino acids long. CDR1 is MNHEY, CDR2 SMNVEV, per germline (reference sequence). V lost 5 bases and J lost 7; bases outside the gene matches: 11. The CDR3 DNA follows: TGTGCCAGCAGTACAGCTAGCGGGGGCCCCCCTAATGAGCAGTTCTTC. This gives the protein CASSTASGGPPNEQFF.

CDR3 loop: CASSLREGEQYF. CDR3 DNA sequence: TGTGCCAGCAGTTTAAGGGAGGGCGAGCAGTACTTC. This chain connects TRBV27 to TRBJ2-7, with 7 bases lining up with TRBD2. CDR3 length: 12 amino acids. Germline values: CDR1 MNHEY, CDR2 SMNVEV (reference sequence). Trimming at V came to 2 bases and at J to 6 bases, leaving 1 base not matched to a gene.

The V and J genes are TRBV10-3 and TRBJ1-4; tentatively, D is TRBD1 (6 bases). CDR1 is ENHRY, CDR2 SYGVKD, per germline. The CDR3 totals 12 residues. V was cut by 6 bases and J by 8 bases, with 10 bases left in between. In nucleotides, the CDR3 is TGTGCCATCAGCGGGACAAACGAAAAACTGTTTTTT. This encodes CAISGTNEKLFF.